One sample yielded the 10 T cell receptor beta chains listed below, sequenced in a study of T cell repertoires in cytomegalovirus infection. TCRdb re-analysed the reads in MiXCR, keeping a single row per CDR3 protein. The repertoire holds approximately 500,000 distinct CDR3 sequences, approximately 16% seen once, with under 30% in the top ten. The sequenced sample was CD8+ T cells from PBMCs. These receptors were collected from a human donor in good health (CMV status not recorded). Some clones in this sample may be carry-over from other donors' samples.

The V and J genes are TRBV6-6 and TRBJ1-2; D remains unclear. The CDR3 consists of 12 residues. The germline V and J ends were trimmed by 7 bases and 8 bases, with 14 bases remaining between them. Germline V CDR1 and CDR2: MNHNY, SVGAGI (reference sequence). CDR3 amino acids: CASTFGGNGYTF. Here the CDR3 DNA reads TGTGCCAGCACCTTCGGAGGGAACGGCTACACCTTC.

Ten or more counts support this clonotype. V gene TRBV7-8 combines with J gene TRBJ1-5; unclear D gene. Trimming removed 1 base at V and 4 bases at J, with 11 bases between. The CDR3 length is 15 residues. The germline V gene has CDR1 SGHVS and CDR2 FQNEAQ. The CDR3 loop is CASSLGRLGNQPQHF. The DNA of the CDR3 is TGTGCCAGCAGCTTAGGGCGCTTGGGGAATCAGCCCCAGCATTTT.

In this sample, this clonotype turned up many times. The V and J genes are TRBV7-8 and TRBJ2-7; possibly TRBD1 for D (5 bases). The CDR3 sequence is 14 residues long. Trimming removed 3 bases at V and 2 bases at J, with 11 bases between. Germline CDR1 is SGHVS and CDR2 is FQNEAQ. The CDR3 spells CASSLTGQAYEQYF. The CDR3 DNA sequence: TGTGCCAGCAGCTTGACCGGACAAGCCTACGAGCAGTACTTC.

This clonotype was counted only a few times. The genes are TRBV30 and TRBJ1-4; weak D call: TRBD1 (5 bases). The V end was cut by 4 bases, the J end by 0 bases, with 18 bases between. CDR1 and CDR2 (germline): GTSNPN, SVGIG (reference sequence). The length of the CDR3 is 17 residues. The CDR3 is CAWIPQLGTATNEKLFF. CDR3 nucleotides: TGTGCCTGGATCCCTCAACTCGGGACCGCAACTAATGAAAAACTGTTTTTT.

The chain joins TRBV5-1 to TRBJ2-5, with 8 bases fitting TRBD1. The CDR3 spans 15 residues. After removal of 3 bases from V and 2 bases from J, the junction contained 6 bases not matched to a gene. CDR1 SGHRS and CDR2 YFSETQ come from the germline V gene. The CDR3 sequence: CASSSGQGRQETQYF. The CDR3 bases are TGCGCCAGCAGCTCTGGACAGGGTCGGCAAGAGACCCAGTACTTC.

This clonotype was found many times. The rearrangement joins TRBV7-6 to TRBJ2-2; TRBD2 agrees at 12 bases. From germline, CDR1 is SGHVS and CDR2 FNYEAQ. The CDR3 covers 17 residues. V was pared by 5 bases and J by 3 bases, with 7 bases of the junction left unmatched. CDR3 loop: CASSPGLAGPDTGELFF. The CDR3 region has the DNA TGTGCCAGCAGCCCTGGACTAGCGGGGCCAGACACCGGGGAGCTGTTTTTT.

The table lists this clonotype with many counts. CDR3 loop: CASSSQQGLEQFF. The CDR3 DNA reads as TGTGCCAGCAGCTCGCAACAGGGCCTTGAGCAGTTCTTC. The rearrangement links TRBV11-2 to TRBJ2-1; possibly TRBD1 for D (6 bases). Germline V gene sequence: CDR1 SGHAT, CDR2 FQNNGV. CDR3 length equals 13 residues. Trimming stripped 4 bases from V and 9 bases from J, with 13 bases between. Full variable domain (outside the CDR3, taken from reference TRBV11-2 and TRBJ2-1): EAGVAQSPRYKIIEKRQSVAFWCNPISGHATLYWYQQILGQGPKLLIQFQNNGVVDDSQLPKDRFSAERLKGVDSTLKIQPAKLEDSAVYLCASSSQQGLEQFFGPGTRLTVL.

This clonotype was counted many times. This rearrangement joins TRBV27 to TRBJ1-6, with D possibly TRBD1 on 5 matching bases. The CDR3 has 16 amino acids. V lost 5 bases to trimming and J lost 3 bases, with 14 bases between them. Germline CDR1 MNHEY, CDR2 SMNVEV (reference sequence). The CDR3 region has the DNA TGTGCCAGCAGTGCGTCCCTAACAGGCTATAATTCACCCCTCCACTTT. It translates to CASSASLTGYNSPLHF.

In this sample, this clonotype turned up many times. The chain recombines TRBV28 with TRBJ2-1, with TRBD2 matching 8 bases. This CDR3 has 15 residues. From germline, CDR1 is MDHEN and CDR2 SYDVKM. The J segment lost 7 bases and the V segment lost 5 bases, leaving 10 bases of the junction unmatched. The CDR3 bases are TGTGCCAGCAGTCCGTTGACTAGCGCCGGTAATGAGCAGTTCTTC. It translates to CASSPLTSAGNEQFF.

The rearrangement uses TRBV29-1 and TRBJ1-2; D gene uncertain. Trimming pared 0 bases from V and 6 bases from J, leaving 20 bases between. From germline, CDR1 is SQVTM and CDR2 ANQGSEA. The CDR3 consists of 16 residues. The DNA for the CDR3 is TGCAGCGTTGAAGAGTCGTTGTATATCTTAGAGAATGGCTACACCTTC. It is translated as CSVEESLYILENGYTF.